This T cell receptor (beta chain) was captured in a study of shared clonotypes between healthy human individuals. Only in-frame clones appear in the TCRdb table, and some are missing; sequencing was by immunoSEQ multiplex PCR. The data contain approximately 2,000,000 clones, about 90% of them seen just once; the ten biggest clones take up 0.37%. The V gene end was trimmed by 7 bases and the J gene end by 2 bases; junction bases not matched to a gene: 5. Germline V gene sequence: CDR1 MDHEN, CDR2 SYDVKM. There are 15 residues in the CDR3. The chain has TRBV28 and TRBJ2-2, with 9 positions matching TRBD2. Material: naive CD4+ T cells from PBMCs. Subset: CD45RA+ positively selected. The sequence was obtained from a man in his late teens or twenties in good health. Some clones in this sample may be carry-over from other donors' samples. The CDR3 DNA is TGTGCCAGCAATGGACTAGCGCCCAACACCGGGGAGCTGTTTTTT. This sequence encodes CASNGLAPNTGELFF.